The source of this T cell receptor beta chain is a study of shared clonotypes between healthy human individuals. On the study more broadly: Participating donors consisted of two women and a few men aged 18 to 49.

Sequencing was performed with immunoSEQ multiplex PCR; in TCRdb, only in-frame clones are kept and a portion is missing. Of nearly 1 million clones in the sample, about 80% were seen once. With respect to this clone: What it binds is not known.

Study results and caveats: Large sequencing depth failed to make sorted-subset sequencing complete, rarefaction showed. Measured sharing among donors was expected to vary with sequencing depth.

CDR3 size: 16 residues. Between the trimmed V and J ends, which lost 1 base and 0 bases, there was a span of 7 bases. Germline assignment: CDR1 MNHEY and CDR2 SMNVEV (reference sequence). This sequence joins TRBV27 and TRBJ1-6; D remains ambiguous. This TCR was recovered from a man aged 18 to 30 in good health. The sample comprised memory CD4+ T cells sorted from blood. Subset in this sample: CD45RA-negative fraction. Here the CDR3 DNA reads TGTGCCAGCAGTTTATTAGGGAGCTCCTATAATTCACCCCTCCACTTT. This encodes CASSLLGSSYNSPLHF.